The present TCR beta chain was sequenced within a study of beta chain features in type 1 diabetes. General study points: Naive, central memory and Treg TCRB repertoires seemed to resemble each other more closely in patients than they did in healthy donors. Shorter TCRB CDR3s, moderately but significantly so, were found in Type 1 diabetes patients in all four CD4+ subsets.

TCRB transcripts that were expressed got sequenced, as all of the isolated RNA had been reverse transcribed. Data came from immunoSEQ multiplex PCR; TCRdb stores just in-frame clones and leaves some out. The table records almost 350,000 clones, 8% of them present only once. Once sorted, every population was more than 98% pure. CDR3 size: 14 residues. The junction had 0 bases not matched to a gene; V was cut back by 0 bases and J by 2 bases. Germline loops: CDR1 SGDLS, CDR2 YYNGEE. This clone was seen more than once but under ten times. Its antigen is unidentified. This sequence joins TRBV9 and TRBJ2-5; 8 nucleotides align to TRBD1. What was sequenced was central memory CD4+ T cells from blood. This TCR was recovered from a woman aged 18-29 years in good health. Here the CDR3 reads CASSVGQGQETQYF. DNA for the CDR3: TGTGCCAGCAGCGTAGGACAGGGGCAAGAGACCCAGTACTTC.